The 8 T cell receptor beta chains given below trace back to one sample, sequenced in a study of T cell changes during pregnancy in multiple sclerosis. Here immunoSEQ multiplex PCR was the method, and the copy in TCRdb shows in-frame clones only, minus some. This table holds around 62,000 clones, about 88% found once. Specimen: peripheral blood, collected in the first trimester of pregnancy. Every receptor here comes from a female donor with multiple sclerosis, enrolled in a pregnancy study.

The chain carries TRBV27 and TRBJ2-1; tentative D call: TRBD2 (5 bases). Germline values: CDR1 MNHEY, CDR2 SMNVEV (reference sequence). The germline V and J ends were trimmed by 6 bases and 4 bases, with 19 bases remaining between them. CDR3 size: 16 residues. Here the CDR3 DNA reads TGTGCCAGCAGCCTAGACTGGCGTGGGAGTTACAATGAGCAGTTCTTC. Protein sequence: CASSLDWRGSYNEQFF.

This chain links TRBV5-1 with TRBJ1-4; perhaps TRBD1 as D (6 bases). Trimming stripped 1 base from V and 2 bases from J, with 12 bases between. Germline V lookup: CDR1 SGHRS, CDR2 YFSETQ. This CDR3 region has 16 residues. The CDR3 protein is CASSLRGLTTNEKLFF. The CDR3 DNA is TGCGCCAGCAGCTTGAGGGGGTTAACTACTAATGAAAAACTGTTTTTT.

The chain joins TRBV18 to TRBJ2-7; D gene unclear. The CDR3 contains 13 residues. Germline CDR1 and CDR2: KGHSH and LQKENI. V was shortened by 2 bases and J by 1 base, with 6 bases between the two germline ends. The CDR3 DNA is TGTGCCAGCTCACCAGGGCAGTCCTACGAGCAGTACTTC. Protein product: CASSPGQSYEQYF. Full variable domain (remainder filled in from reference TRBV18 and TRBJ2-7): NAGVMQNPRHLVRRRGQEARLRCSPMKGHSHVYWYRQLPEEGLKFMVYLQKENIIDESGMPKERFSAEFPKEGPSILRIQQVVRGDSAAYFCASSPGQSYEQYFGPGTRLTVT.

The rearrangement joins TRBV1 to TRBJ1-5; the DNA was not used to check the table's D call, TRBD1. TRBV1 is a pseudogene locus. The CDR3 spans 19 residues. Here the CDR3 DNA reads TGCACCAGCAGCCGTTTGTACAGGGAAGGGTTCATTAGCAATCAGCCCCAGCATTTT. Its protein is CTSSRLYREGFISNQPQHF.

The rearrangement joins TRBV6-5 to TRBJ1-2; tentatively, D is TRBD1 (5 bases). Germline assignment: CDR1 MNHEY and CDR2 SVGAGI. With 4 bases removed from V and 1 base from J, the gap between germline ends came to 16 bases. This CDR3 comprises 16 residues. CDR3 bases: TGTGCCAGCAGTTTATTCGGGGGGTCGAATAACTATGGCTACACCTTC. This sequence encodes CASSLFGGSNNYGYTF.

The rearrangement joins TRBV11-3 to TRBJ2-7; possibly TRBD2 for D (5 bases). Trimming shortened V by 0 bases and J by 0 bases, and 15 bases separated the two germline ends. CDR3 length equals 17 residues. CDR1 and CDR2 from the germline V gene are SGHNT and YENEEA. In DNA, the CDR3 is TGTGCCAGCAGCTTAGACGTGAGAGGGCCGAGCTCCTACGAGCAGTACTTC. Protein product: CASSLDVRGPSSYEQYF.

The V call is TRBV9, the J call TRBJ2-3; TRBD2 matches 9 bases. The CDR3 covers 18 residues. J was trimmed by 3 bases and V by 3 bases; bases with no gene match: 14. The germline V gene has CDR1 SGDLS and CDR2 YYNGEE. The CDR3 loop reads CASSELGPWREGTDTQYF. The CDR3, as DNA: TGTGCCAGCAGCGAACTTGGCCCGTGGCGGGAGGGGACAGATACGCAGTATTTT.

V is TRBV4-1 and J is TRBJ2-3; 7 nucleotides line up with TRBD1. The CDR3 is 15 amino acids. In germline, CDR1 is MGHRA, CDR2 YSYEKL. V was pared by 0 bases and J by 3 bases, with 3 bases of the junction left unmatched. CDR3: CASSQDDRATDTQYF. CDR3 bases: TGCGCCAGCAGCCAAGATGACAGGGCAACAGATACGCAGTATTTT.